This TCR beta chain appears in the sequencing data of a study of OX40 agonist ivuxolimab in advanced cancers. Study details: A male proportion of around 86% was recorded, with mean age around 62 years and range roughly 23 to 85. Broader study findings: Not determined was the antigen specificity of the expanded peripheral T cells.

As regards this clone: Its antigen remains unknown.

Using immunoSEQ multiplex PCR, the repertoire was profiled, and TCRdb retains in-frame clones only, with some absent. The data show 45,000 or so clones, less than 90% seen once. Germline V gives CDR1 LNHDA, CDR2 SQIVND (reference sequence). This CDR3 spans 14 amino acids. V was cut by 0 bases and J by 7 bases, with 9 bases left in between. The rearrangement links TRBV19 to TRBJ2-2; a possible D gene is TRBD1 (5 bases). This receptor was identified in an adult with an advanced solid tumor such as melanoma, head and neck, liver or kidney cancer. The specimen was CD4+ or CD8+ T cells sorted from blood, collected in a trial of the OX40 agonist ivuxolimab. CDR3 nucleotides: TGTGCCAGTAGTATAGATAGGGGCAGCGGGGAGCTGTTTTTT. It yields the protein CASSIDRGSGELFF.